This T cell receptor beta chain was found in a study of CD8 T cells in ankylosing spondylitis (dated by TCRdb to 2015 to 2018). A note on the overall study: The study set out to find disease-linked TCR variants by profiling T cell receptor beta repertoires in ankylosing spondylitis patients and healthy donors. Samples of peripheral blood were taken, and for ankylosing spondylitis patients, synovial fluid was collected as well. The full study cohort comprised about 25 ankylosing spondylitis patients and roughly 100 healthy donors. Summary of the overall study and its limitations: Significant enrichment of the disease-linked clones was reported in matched synovial fluid samples from ankylosing spondylitis patients. Some of the motif variants had been reported before in the synovial fluid and blood of reactive arthritis patients, a finding that suggests common disease-initiation mechanisms. The disease-linked clones showed a CD8+ phenotype and occurred at relatively low frequencies in peripheral blood. Blood from ankylosing spondylitis patients appeared to be characterized by a TCR beta motif made up of several highly homologous amino acid variants.

This clonotype has a handful of counts. It has no known antigen specificity. No base quality values were provided; no much bigger clone lies one nucleotide off. The sequencer was an Illumina HiSeq 2500. Quantitative 5'-RACE with molecular barcodes was the method used to prepare the TCR beta libraries. Per the authors' processing: To identify disease-linked TCR variants, a new computational method was used, one built on a probabilistic model of VDJ rearrangement. TCRdb reworked the public reads: Q25 trimming with fastp, MiXCR clone assembly, productive beta chains retained. Rows with a matching CDR3 protein are joined into one entry that keeps the most common DNA and genes. TCRdb, rather than the study authors, made the V and J calls. Within this sample are roughly 230,000 distinct CDR3 sequences, with more than 15% of them counted one time only. Of the sample, around 33% is held by the ten largest clones.

CDR1 and CDR2 (SQVTM, ANQGSEA) derive from the germline V gene. Trimming removed 1 base from V and 3 bases from J, leaving 16 bases between the germline ends. From cysteine to phenylalanine, the CDR3 is 15 amino acids long. Only the CDR3 DNA stays, 45 bases, in frame from base 1. This chain is built from TRBV29-1 and TRBJ2-7; the D region possibly corresponds to TRBD2 (6 bases align). Specimen: blood, either unsorted or a sorted T cell fraction (not recorded which). The receptor's source is a male donor with ankylosing spondylitis or in good health (not recorded which). The nucleotide sequence reads as follows: TGCAGCGTTGAAGCTCTAAAGGGACTGTACTACGAGCAGTACTTC. This gives the protein CSVEALKGLYYEQYF.